These 27 T cell receptor beta chains came from one sample sequenced in a study of shared clonotypes between healthy human individuals. Profiled with immunoSEQ multiplex PCR; TCRdb holds only in-frame clones, not every one. The repertoire holds a few million clones, with 90% to 95% as singletons. The sample consisted of naive CD4+ T cells sorted from blood. This sample's subset: CD45RA+ positively selected. These receptors were obtained from a man in his late teens or twenties in good health.

The chain carries TRBV9 and TRBJ2-3; 13 bases align to TRBD2. The V gene's germline CDR1 is SGDLS and CDR2 YYNGEE. The CDR3 contains 19 residues. J lost 0 bases, V lost 4 bases, and 11 bases had no gene match. CDR3 bases: TGTGCCAGCAGCTTAGCAGAACTAGCGGGGGGGCGCAGCACAGATACGCAGTATTTT. It translates to CASSLAELAGGRSTDTQYF.

This rearrangement joins TRBV19 to TRBJ1-1; D gene uncertain. V lost 2 bases and J lost 2, with 9 bases in between. This CDR3 has 14 amino acids. Looked up from germline, CDR1 is LNHDA and CDR2 is SQIVND (reference sequence). The CDR3 nucleotides read TGTGCCAGTAGTATAATAACAGACAACACTGAAGCTTTCTTT. Translation: CASSIITDNTEAFF.

The chain has TRBV5-1 and TRBJ1-6; D is unclear. CDR1 is SGHRS and CDR2 is YFSETQ in the germline V gene. The CDR3 consists of 12 residues. The ends were cut back, 2 bases at V and 10 bases at J, with 7 bases in the middle. CDR3 region: CASSFEGSPLHF. CDR3 coding DNA: TGCGCCAGCAGCTTCGAGGGCTCACCCCTCCACTTT.

The V gene is TRBV4-3, the J gene TRBJ2-5; D ambiguous. Gene TRBJ2-7 matches the end of the DNA better, so the J call may be wrong. The CDR3 has 13 residues. Per germline, CDR1 LGHNA and CDR2 YSLEER. CDR3 sequence (DNA): TGCGCCAGCAGCCAAGATGTTAGCTACGAGCAGTACTTC. It is translated as CASSQDVSYEQYF.

The chain has TRBV7-9 and TRBJ2-6; 8 positions agree with TRBD1. Germline-derived CDR1 and CDR2 are SEHNR and FQNEAQ (reference sequence). The CDR3 extends over 16 amino acids. V gave up 6 bases and J gave up 0 bases; unmatched junction bases: 4. CDR3 loop: CASSRQGNSGANVLTF. In nucleotides, the CDR3 is TGTGCCAGCAGTCGACAGGGGAACTCTGGGGCCAACGTCCTGACTTTC.

The chain joins TRBV28 to TRBJ1-2; D is uncertain. In germline, CDR1 is MDHEN, CDR2 SYDVKM. V lost 4 bases and J 3 bases, leaving 15 bases between the germline ends. The CDR3 contains 15 residues. The CDR3 loop reads CASSWSPATDYGYTF. CDR3 bases: TGTGCCAGCAGTTGGTCCCCCGCCACAGACTATGGCTACACCTTC.

This chain connects TRBV18 to TRBJ2-1; the match to TRBD1 covers 10 bases. This CDR3 comprises 16 residues. The V gene end was trimmed by 6 bases and the J gene end by 2 bases; junction bases not matched to a gene: 7. CDR1 KGHSH and CDR2 LQKENI come from the germline V gene. Here the CDR3 DNA reads TGTGCCAGCTCTCGAGACAGGGGGCCCCCCTACAATGAGCAGTTCTTC. This gives the protein CASSRDRGPPYNEQFF. The variable domain in full, with the rest retrieved from reference TRBV18 and TRBJ2-1, is NAGVMQNPRHLVRRRGQEARLRCSPMKGHSHVYWYRQLPEEGLKFMVYLQKENIIDESGMPKERFSAEFPKEGPSILRIQQVVRGDSAAYFCASSRDRGPPYNEQFFGPGTRLTVL.

The chain couples TRBV5-1 to TRBJ2-3; 8 bases are a match to TRBD1. V shed 4 bases, J shed 2 bases, and the junction held 12 bases outside the gene matches. The CDR3 totals 17 residues. Germline CDR1 reads SGHRS; CDR2 reads YFSETQ. The chain's CDR3 is CASSDQLQGAPTDTQYF. CDR3 nucleotides: TGCGCCAGCAGCGACCAGCTTCAGGGGGCCCCCACAGATACGCAGTATTTT.

The rearrangement links TRBV18 to TRBJ1-6; a weak D match, TRBD1 (5 bases). V shed 3 bases and J shed 5 bases, with 11 bases lying between them. The CDR3 totals 15 residues. The germline V gene encodes CDR1 KGHSH and CDR2 LQKENI. CDR3 DNA sequence: TGTGCCAGCTCACCTCTTGGGGGAAATAATTCACCCCTCCACTTT. Translation: CASSPLGGNNSPLHF.

The chain is built from TRBV15 and TRBJ1-4; TRBD1 matches 8 bases. The V segment lost 0 bases and the J segment 5 bases; nucleotides outside the gene matches: 2. Germline values: CDR1 LNHNV, CDR2 YYDKDF (reference sequence). CDR3 length: 15 residues. The CDR3 region has the DNA TGTGCCACCAGCAGAGATCAGGGGGCGAATGAAAAACTGTTTTTT. It specifies CATSRDQGANEKLFF.

The chain carries TRBV7-2 and TRBJ2-1; TRBD2 matches at 11 bases. The germline V gene encodes CDR1 SGHTA and CDR2 FQGNSA. This CDR3 comprises 16 residues. V was pared by 3 bases and J by 9 bases, with 10 bases of the junction left unmatched. CDR3 bases: TGTGCCAGCAGCTTGGGTGTAGCGGGAGGGCCATCTGAGCAGTTCTTC. It translates to CASSLGVAGGPSEQFF.

This chain links TRBV11-3 with TRBJ1-3, with no clear D. The CDR3 is made up of 15 amino acids. In germline, CDR1 is SGHNT, CDR2 YENEEA. The ends were cut back, 0 bases at V and 0 bases at J, with 6 bases in the middle. Here the CDR3 reads CASSLDLCSGNTIYF. In nucleotides, the CDR3 is TGTGCCAGCAGCTTAGATCTGTGCTCTGGAAACACCATATATTTT.

This clone occurred a few times. This chain connects TRBV2 to TRBJ1-2, with D hard to call. The CDR3 spans 12 residues. The germline V gene encodes CDR1 SNHLY and CDR2 FYNNEI. Trimming removed 6 bases from V and 8 bases from J, with 13 bases in between. The CDR3 spells CASSTGIEGYTF. CDR3 DNA: TGTGCCAGCAGCACGGGGATAGAGGGCTACACCTTC.

The chain has TRBV6-1 and TRBJ2-1; 8 nucleotides line up with TRBD1. The germline V gene encodes CDR1 MNHNS and CDR2 SASEGT. V trimming: 3 bases; J trimming: 9 bases; junction bases outside the gene matches: 10. The CDR3 totals 15 residues. The CDR3 loop reads CASSDWGQAHSEQFF. DNA for the CDR3: TGTGCCAGCAGTGACTGGGGACAGGCTCATAGTGAGCAGTTCTTC.

The chain combines TRBV10-3 with TRBJ2-1; TRBD2 matches 16 bases. CDR1 and CDR2 (germline): ENHRY, SYGVKD. V shed 8 bases, J shed 8 bases, and the junction held 0 bases outside the gene matches. This CDR3 is 13 amino acids long. The CDR3, as DNA: TGTGCCATCGGGACTAGCGGGAGGGATGAGCAGTTCTTC. As protein: CAIGTSGRDEQFF.

The rearrangement uses TRBV2 and TRBJ2-3; tentative D call: TRBD2 (6 bases). The germline CDR1 and CDR2 sequences are SNHLY and FYNNEI. The V end lost 5 bases, the J end lost 1 base, and 19 bases lay between the germline ends. The CDR3 covers 17 residues. CDR3 DNA sequence: TGTGCCAGCAGTCCAGAGGGGCACGGGAGTGGCACAGATACGCAGTATTTT. It is translated as CASSPEGHGSGTDTQYF.

This rearrangement joins TRBV19 to TRBJ2-5; 11 bases match TRBD1. CDR3 length equals 13 residues. The V segment lost 11 bases and the J segment 4 bases; nucleotides outside the gene matches: 6. CDR1 is LNHDA, CDR2 SQIVND, per germline (reference sequence). CDR3 nucleotide sequence: TGTGCCTCCACCGGGACAGGGGGAGAGACCCAGTACTTC. The encoded protein is CASTGTGGETQYF.

The chain has TRBV11-2 and TRBJ2-2; D possibly corresponds to TRBD2 (6 bases). Germline V gives CDR1 SGHAT, CDR2 FQNNGV. Trimming cost V 4 bases and J 6 bases, with 18 bases left between them. The CDR3 totals 16 residues. Here the CDR3 DNA reads TGTGCCAGCAGCTATTCCGGGACTTCGGTGTCCGGGGAGCTGTTTTTT. It yields the protein CASSYSGTSVSGELFF.

J is TRBJ1-6 and V is TRBV5-4, with 7 bases lining up with TRBD1. Trimming at V came to 0 bases and at J to 7 bases, leaving 10 bases not matched to a gene. The V gene's germline CDR1 is SGHNT and CDR2 YYREEE (reference sequence). This CDR3 has 17 residues. The CDR3 reads CASSLASTGSHNSPLHF. For the CDR3, the DNA is TGTGCCAGCAGCTTGGCCTCGACAGGGTCCCACAATTCACCCCTCCACTTT.

The chain has TRBV6-6 and TRBJ2-2; D may correspond to TRBD1 or TRBD2 (5 bases each). The CDR3 covers 15 residues. V lost 2 bases and J 3 bases, leaving 10 bases between the germline ends. Germline CDR1 is MNHNY and CDR2 is SVGAGI (reference sequence). CDR3 sequence reads: CASSYTGQDTGELFF. CDR3 nucleotides: TGTGCCAGCAGTTACACGGGGCAAGACACCGGGGAGCTGTTTTTT.

The rearrangement uses TRBV5-5 and TRBJ2-7; 11 nucleotides line up with TRBD2. Per the germline V gene, CDR1 is SGHKS and CDR2 is YYEKEE (reference sequence). The CDR3 length is 16 residues. Trimming removed 0 bases from V and 1 base from J; junction bases left unmatched: 3. The CDR3: CASSLGTSGSSYEQYF. The CDR3 coding sequence is TGTGCCAGCAGCTTGGGAACTAGCGGGAGTTCCTACGAGCAGTACTTC.

This clone was counted between two and nine times. The chain combines TRBV28 with TRBJ1-1; D is undetermined. The V gene's germline CDR1 is MDHEN and CDR2 SYDVKM. The CDR3 contains 14 residues. The germline V and J ends were trimmed by 6 bases and 1 base, with 12 bases remaining between them. This chain's CDR3 is CASSAVQPNTEAFF. The CDR3 DNA reads as TGTGCCAGCAGCGCCGTACAACCGAACACTGAAGCTTTCTTT.

V is TRBV6-1 and J is TRBJ1-3; D is unresolved. CDR3 length: 12 residues. Germline loops: CDR1 MNHNS, CDR2 SASEGT. The V end was cut by 6 bases, the J end by 4 bases, with 7 bases between. The CDR3 loop reads CASRDPGNTIYF. The CDR3 region has the DNA TGTGCCAGCAGGGACCCCGGAAACACCATATATTTT.

The chain joins TRBV4-1 to TRBJ2-5; either TRBD1 or TRBD2 may fit D (6 bases each). The CDR3 runs 15 residues. CDR1 is MGHRA, CDR2 YSYEKL, per germline. Trimming left V 4 bases short and J 0 bases short, with 12 bases between. CDR3 in amino acids: CASSPGGGYQETQYF. CDR3 DNA: TGCGCCAGCAGCCCCGGAGGGGGGTACCAAGAGACCCAGTACTTC.

About this clone itself: At the DNA level, this CDR3 is encoded by other sequences in the same sample as well. V usage is TRBV5-1 and J usage is TRBJ2-1; D unclear. Germline V gene data show CDR1 as SGHRS and CDR2 as YFSETQ. The CDR3 totals 15 residues. Trimming left V 0 bases short and J 1 base short, with 8 bases between. In DNA, the CDR3 is TGCGCCAGCAGCTTGGAAGGGAAGTCCTACAATGAGCAGTTCTTC. Protein product: CASSLEGKSYNEQFF.

This clone showed up just once. The chain joins TRBV9 to TRBJ2-4; the D gene is possibly TRBD2 (6 bases). This CDR3 has 14 amino acids. Germline CDR1 is SGDLS and CDR2 is YYNGEE. Trimming pared 7 bases from V and 1 base from J, leaving 12 bases between. CDR3 DNA sequence: TGTGCCAGCGCCGATCGGGGGGCCAAAAACATTCAGTACTTC. Translating it yields CASADRGAKNIQYF.

As for this clone: The same CDR3 arises from other DNA sequences in this sample as well. DNA for the CDR3: TGTGCCAGCTCACCCGGGACAGCCTTCTACGAGCAGTACTTC. It translates to CASSPGTAFYEQYF. The chain is built from TRBV18 and TRBJ2-7; 7 positions match TRBD1. Trimming removed 3 bases from V and 3 bases from J; junction bases left unmatched: 5. Germline values: CDR1 KGHSH, CDR2 LQKENI. The CDR3 extends over 14 amino acids.